A selection of T cell receptor beta chains follows, all from one sample in a study of cytomegalovirus exposure and HLA in healthy donors. Method: immunoSEQ multiplex PCR; TCRdb's copy keeps in-frame clones and lacks some. The sample holds some 190,000 clones, 81% seen once. Sequencing used PBMCs. The receptors shown here come from a young man in good health and CMV-seronegative. The CDR3 runs from the conserved cysteine through the conserved F or W. Fields, in order: D gene, J gene, clone size, V gene, CDR3 protein, CDR3 DNA. The D gene is left open where the match is weak. The listing skips clone size in some rows; elsewhere it reads once, few, many or a size class.

TRBD1,TRBJ1-2,.,TRBV5-4,CASSFPNAGTGGYGYTF,TGTGCCAGCAGCTTCCCAAACGCCGGGACAGGGGGCTATGGCTACACCTTC
.,TRBJ1-1,.,TRBV19,CASSIATTGLNTEAFF,TGTGCCAGTAGTATAGCGACGACAGGATTGAACACTGAAGCTTTCTTT
.,TRBJ2-3,.,TRBV29-1,CSVGGDTQYF,TGCAGCGTTGGAGGGGATACGCAGTATTTT
.,TRBJ1-3,.,TRBV15,CATQLQGAGNTIYF,TGTGCCACTCAGTTACAGGGTGCGGGAAACACCATATATTTT
TRBD2,TRBJ2-3,.,TRBV28,CASSLSGNTGTQYF,TGTGCCAGCAGCCTTAGCGGGAACACAGGTACGCAGTATTTT
TRBD2,TRBJ2-3,.,TRBV7-9,CASKPTSGEGDTQYF,TGTGCCAGCAAGCCAACTAGCGGGGAAGGGGATACGCAGTATTTT
TRBD2,TRBJ2-5,few,TRBV10-3,CAISPGLGQETQYF,TGTGCCATCAGCCCGGGACTAGGTCAAGAGACCCAGTACTTC
.,TRBJ1-1,few,TRBV6-1,CASSGGGTEAFF,TGTGCCAGCAGTGGGGGGGGGACTGAAGCTTTCTTT
TRBD1,TRBJ1-1,.,TRBV11-1,CASSSGQGANEAFF,TGTGCCAGCAGCTCGGGACAGGGGGCCAATGAAGCTTTCTTT
.,TRBJ2-7,.,TRBV2,CASSETRGWDSYEQYF,TGTGCCAGCAGCGAGACACGGGGATGGGACTCCTACGAGCAGTACTTC
TRBD1,TRBJ2-7,.,TRBV6-1,CASSEISARANRGEQYF,TGTGCCAGCAGTGAGATTTCGGCCAGGGCTAACAGGGGGGAGCAGTACTTC
TRBD2,TRBJ2-7,.,TRBV4-1,CASSQVGLAGGLSSYEQYF,TGCGCCAGCAGCCAAGTGGGACTAGCGGGGGGACTGAGCTCCTACGAGCAGTACTTC
.,TRBJ1-2,few,TRBV20-1,CSGGMGDGYTF,TGCAGCGGGGGGATGGGGGATGGCTACACCTTC
TRBD1,TRBJ1-4,once,TRBV7-2,CASSSPGQGNEKLFF,TGTGCCAGCAGCTCGCCGGGACAGGGTAATGAAAAACTGTTTTTT
TRBD1,TRBJ2-7,.,TRBV6-6,CASSRDRGLYEQYF,TGTGCCAGCAGCCGAGACAGGGGTCTGTACGAGCAGTACTTC
.,TRBJ1-1,.,TRBV6-1,CASTVGGLGNTEAFF,TGTGCCAGCACAGTCGGGGGGCTAGGGAACACTGAAGCTTTCTTT
.,TRBJ1-2,.,TRBV5-4,CASSSVGGLNYGYTF,TGTGCCAGCAGCTCCGTCGGGGGTCTTAACTATGGCTACACCTTC
TRBD1,TRBJ2-7,.,TRBV9,CASSANQGAYEQYF,TGTGCCAGCAGCGCAAATCAGGGGGCCTACGAGCAGTACTTC
.,TRBJ2-7,.,TRBV7-2,CASSLLPGSLYEQYF,TGTGCCAGCAGCCTTCTTCCGGGGTCCCTCTACGAGCAGTACTTC
TRBD2,TRBJ2-4,.,TRBV5-4,CASSLSSGINIQYF,TGTGCCAGCAGCTTGTCTAGCGGGATAAACATTCAGTACTTC
TRBD1,TRBJ2-7,.,TRBV9,CASSVAPAVSGGEQYF,TGTGCCAGCAGCGTAGCCCCCGCGGTCTCAGGGGGCGAGCAGTACTTC
.,TRBJ1-3,.,TRBV16,CASSPQRGPGNTIYF,TGTGCCAGCAGCCCCCAGCGGGGACCTGGAAACACCATATATTTT
.,TRBJ1-2,.,TRBV4-1,CASSPRTEGYGYTF,TGCGCCAGCAGCCCACGGACGGAGGGGTATGGCTACACCTTC
.,TRBJ1-1,.,TRBV7-9,CASSPNTGINTEAFF,TGTGCCAGCAGCCCAAACACAGGGATCAACACTGAAGCTTTCTTT
.,TRBJ1-2,.,TRBV13,CASSVAGVRGGYTF,TGTGCCAGCAGCGTAGCAGGGGTGCGAGGTGGCTACACCTTC
TRBD2,TRBJ2-7,.,TRBV10-3,CAISEGREGPREQYF,TGTGCCATCAGTGAGGGCCGGGAGGGCCCGAGAGAGCAGTACTTC
.,TRBJ2-7,.,TRBV29-1,CSVELGTLSTEQYF,TGCAGCGTTGAGCTAGGGACTCTCTCCACCGAGCAGTACTTC
.,TRBJ2-5,.,TRBV7-2,CASSLATGRETQYF,TGTGCCAGCAGCTTAGCAACAGGGAGAGAGACCCAGTACTTC
.,TRBJ1-1,.,TRBV30,CAWSLGPRGSEAFF,TGTGCCTGGAGTCTTGGGCCCCGGGGGTCTGAAGCTTTCTTT
TRBD2,TRBJ2-1,.,TRBV2,CASSESGRARNEQFF,TGTGCCAGCAGTGAAAGCGGGAGGGCCAGGAATGAGCAGTTCTTC
.,TRBJ1-6,few,TRBV28,CASSPGGDPSSYNSPLHF,TGTGCCAGCAGTCCGGGAGGGGACCCGAGCTCCTATAATTCACCCCTCCACTTT
TRBD1,TRBJ1-2,few,TRBV30,CAWTGGFYGYTF,TGTGCCTGGACAGGGGGCTTCTATGGCTACACCTTC
.,TRBJ2-1,few,TRBV11-3,CASSLGPGVSGDNEQFF,TGTGCCAGCAGCTTAGGCCCCGGGGTATCAGGGGACAATGAGCAGTTCTTC
.,TRBJ1-1,.,TRBV5-8,CASSLGAGRTEAFF,TGTGCCAGCAGCTTGGGGGCAGGGAGGACTGAAGCTTTCTTT
.,TRBJ2-2,.,TRBV6-5,CASSYSTLGNTGELFF,TGTGCCAGCAGTTACTCGACTCTGGGGAACACCGGGGAGCTGTTTTTT
TRBD1,TRBJ1-4,.,TRBV29-1,CSVGDSGRSNEKLFF,TGCAGCGTGGGGGACAGCGGGCGATCTAATGAAAAACTGTTTTTT
TRBD1,TRBJ1-5,.,TRBV27,CASQQGNVQPQHF,TGTGCCAGCCAACAGGGGAATGTTCAGCCCCAGCATTTT
TRBD2,TRBJ2-5,.,TRBV23-1,CASSQMSPDNKSLADGGESETQYF,TGCGCCAGCAGTCAAATGTCGCCCGATAACAAGTCCCTAGCGGATGGGGGAGAATCAGAGACCCAGTACTTC
.,TRBJ2-2,.,TRBV18,CASSPPRPMTGELFF,TGTGCCAGCTCACCACCGAGGCCTATGACCGGGGAGCTGTTTTTT
.,TRBJ1-2,.,TRBV7-9,CASSLRGSGVYGYTF,TGTGCCAGCAGCCTCAGGGGATCAGGGGTGTATGGCTACACCTTC
.,TRBJ2-2,.,TRBV6-1,CASRDNIANTGELFF,TGTGCCAGCAGGGACAACATCGCGAACACCGGGGAGCTGTTTTTT
TRBD1,TRBJ1-6,.,TRBV4-1,CASRLTGGNSPLHF,TGCGCCAGCAGACTTACAGGGGGGAATTCACCCCTCCACTTT
.,TRBJ2-7,once,TRBV29-1,CSVEDPGFGEQYF,TGCAGCGTTGAAGATCCAGGGTTCGGCGAGCAGTACTTC
.,TRBJ2-5,once,TRBV7-6,CASSLSETQYF,TGTGCCAGCAGCTTAAGCGAGACCCAGTACTTC
TRBD2,TRBJ2-3,.,TRBV13,CASSLLPGGGVNTQYF,TGTGCCAGCAGCCTACTCCCTGGCGGGGGGGTTAATACGCAGTATTTT
.,TRBJ2-5,few,TRBV18,CASSPRRGQETQYF,TGTGCCAGCTCACCACGTCGCGGGCAAGAGACCCAGTACTTC
TRBD1,TRBJ2-2,.,TRBV5-4,CASSSPGQGNTGELFF,TGTGCCAGCAGCTCACCGGGACAGGGGAACACCGGGGAGCTGTTTTTT
TRBD1,TRBJ2-3,.,TRBV5-4,CASRLKGAGGRDTQYF,TGTGCCAGCCGACTAAAAGGGGCAGGGGGTAGAGATACGCAGTATTTT
.,TRBJ2-3,.,TRBV4-3,CASSQDGPPTDTQYF,TGCGCCAGCAGCCAAGATGGGCCCCCCACAGATACGCAGTATTTT
.,TRBJ1-5,.,TRBV19,CASSIKNQPQHF,TGTGCCAGTAGTATCAAAAATCAGCCCCAGCATTTT
.,TRBJ1-5,.,TRBV5-6,CASSLGPSNQPQHF,TGTGCCAGCAGCTTGGGGCCCAGCAATCAGCCCCAGCATTTT
TRBD2,TRBJ2-1,.,TRBV13,CASSPGLAGGNEQFF,TGTGCCAGCAGCCCAGGACTAGCGGGAGGGAATGAGCAGTTCTTC
TRBD2,TRBJ2-5,.,TRBV27,CASSRSSGRPETQYF,TGTGCCAGCAGTCGTTCTAGCGGGAGGCCAGAGACCCAGTACTTC
.,TRBJ2-1,few,TRBV5-1,CASSKEQASSYNEQFF,TGCGCCAGCAGCAAGGAACAGGCAAGCTCCTACAATGAGCAGTTCTTC
TRBD2,TRBJ2-2,.,TRBV5-1,CASSLRGGPGELFF,TGCGCCAGCAGCTTGCGGGGGGGGCCCGGGGAGCTGTTTTTT
.,TRBJ2-7,.,TRBV5-6,CASRPPYEQYF,TGTGCCAGCAGACCACCCTACGAGCAGTACTTC
.,TRBJ2-7,once,TRBV7-9,CASSLGVGGTRVSYEQYF,TGTGCCAGCAGCTTAGGGGTGGGCGGGACGAGAGTCAGCTACGAGCAGTACTTC
TRBD2,TRBJ2-3,.,TRBV25-1,CASSESSGTSTDTQYF,TGTGCCAGCAGTGAATCTAGCGGGACAAGCACAGATACGCAGTATTTT
.,TRBJ1-5,.,TRBV7-2,CASSPQGSNQPQHF,TGTGCCAGCAGCCCACAGGGAAGCAATCAGCCCCAGCATTTT
.,TRBJ1-2,.,TRBV7-2,CASSVRGYGYTF,TGTGCCAGCAGCGTCCGGGGCTATGGCTACACCTTC